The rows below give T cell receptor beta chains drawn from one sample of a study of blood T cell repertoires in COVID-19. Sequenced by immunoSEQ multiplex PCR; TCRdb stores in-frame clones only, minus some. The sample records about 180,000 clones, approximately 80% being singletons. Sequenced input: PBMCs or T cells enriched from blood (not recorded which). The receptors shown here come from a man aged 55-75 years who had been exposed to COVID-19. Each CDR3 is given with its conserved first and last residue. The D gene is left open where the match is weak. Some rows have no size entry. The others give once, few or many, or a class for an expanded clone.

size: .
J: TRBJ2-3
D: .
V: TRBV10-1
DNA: TGCGCCAGCAGTGAGTCGAGCGGGTCCACAGATACGCAGTATTTT
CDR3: CASSESSGSTDTQYF

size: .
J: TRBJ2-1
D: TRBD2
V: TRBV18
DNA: TGTGCCAGCTCACCACCCCGACCAGCGGGAGAGGTCTATGAGCAGTTCTTC
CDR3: CASSPPRPAGEVYEQFF

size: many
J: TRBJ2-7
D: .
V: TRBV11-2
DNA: TGTGCCAGCAGCTTAGCCGGGTACGAGCAGTACTTC
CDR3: CASSLAGYEQYF

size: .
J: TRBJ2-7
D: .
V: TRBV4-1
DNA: TGCGCCAGCAGCCAAACTCCCACCTACGAGCAGTACTTC
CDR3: CASSQTPTYEQYF

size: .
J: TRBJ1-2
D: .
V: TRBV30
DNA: TGTGCCTGGAGTGTAATCGGTGGGGGGATCGGGGAGAATGGCTACACCTTC
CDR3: CAWSVIGGGIGENGYTF

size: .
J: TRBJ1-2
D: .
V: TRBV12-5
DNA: TGTGCTAGTGGTTTGTACCCGGTTCATGGCTACACCTTC
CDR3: CASGLYPVHGYTF

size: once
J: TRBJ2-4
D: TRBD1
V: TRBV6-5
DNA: TGTGCCAGCATCGCGCCCGGGACAGGGAAAAACATTCAGTACTTC
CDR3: CASIAPGTGKNIQYF

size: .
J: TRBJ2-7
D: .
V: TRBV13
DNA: TGTGCCAGCAGCACAAACTCCTACGAGCAGTACTTC
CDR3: CASSTNSYEQYF

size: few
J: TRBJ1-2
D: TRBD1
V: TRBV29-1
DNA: TGCAGCGTTGCGACAGGGGCCCTAAACTATGGCTACACCTTC
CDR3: CSVATGALNYGYTF

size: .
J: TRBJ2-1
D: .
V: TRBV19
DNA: TGTGCCAGTAGTATTTCCGGGAGCAGCGGTGAGCAGTTCTTC
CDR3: CASSISGSSGEQFF

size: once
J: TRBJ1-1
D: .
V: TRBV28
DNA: TGTGCCAGCAGCCCAGACACTGAAGCTTTCTTT
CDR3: CASSPDTEAFF

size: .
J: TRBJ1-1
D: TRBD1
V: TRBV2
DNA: TGTGCCAGCAGTTACGACAGGGGTGACCCTGAAGCTTTCTTT
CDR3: CASSYDRGDPEAFF